These 3 T cell receptor beta chains were sequenced from one sample in a study of post-analysis software for immune sequencing data. Study conclusions and caveats: TRBV5-6, TRBV5-1 and TRBV20-1 belonged to a set of roughly five TRBV segments that were more frequent in patients than controls.

These receptors' targets are unknown. Included in the TCR beta cDNA libraries were unique molecular identifiers. A single record per CDR3 protein comes from TCRdb applying MiXCR to the PCR reads. In the table there are around 500,000 distinct CDR3 sequences, less than 40% of which are singletons. Sequenced: blood. These TCRs come from a girl aged 2-17 years with multiple sclerosis.

This clonotype was seen a few times. The chain uses TRBV7-8 and TRBJ1-2; no clear D gene. The CDR3 sequence is 14 residues long. V was pared by 3 bases and J by 8 bases, with 16 bases between. The germline V gene encodes CDR1 SGHVS and CDR2 FQNEAQ. CDR3 nucleotide sequence: TGTGCCAGCAGCTTGGGTGGGCCGGCGGAGGGCTACACCTTC. This sequence encodes CASSLGGPAEGYTF.

J is TRBJ2-1 and V is TRBV20-1; 11 bases align to TRBD2. Trimming at V came to 2 bases and at J to 9 bases, leaving 9 bases not matched to a gene. The V gene's germline CDR1 is DFQATT and CDR2 SNEGSKA (reference sequence). CDR3 size: 15 residues. CDR3 region: CSARSLAGGLSEQFF. The CDR3 region has the DNA TGCAGTGCTAGAAGCCTAGCGGGGGGATTAAGTGAGCAGTTCTTC.

The rearrangement links TRBV7-8 to TRBJ2-2; unclear D gene. With 1 base removed from V and 2 bases from J, the gap between germline ends came to 11 bases. Germline V gene sequence: CDR1 SGHVS, CDR2 FQNEAQ. The CDR3 covers 16 residues. This CDR3 is CASSLETARNTGELFF. The CDR3 bases are TGTGCCAGCAGCTTAGAAACAGCCCGAAACACCGGGGAGCTGTTTTTT.